Detailed here is one T cell receptor (beta chain). Its matching antigen is unknown. The source of the sample is a study of OX40 agonist ivuxolimab in advanced cancers. The wider study: Checkpoint inhibitors had been given previously to 40% of patients. Study-level points and caveats: The study found among the lowest clonal expansion in partial responders at 0.1-3.0 mg/kg.

TCRdb keeps only in-frame clones here, not all; method: immunoSEQ multiplex PCR. Of 75,000 to 90,000 clones listed, approximately 90% are singletons. No patient had autoimmune disease or received systemic immunosuppression. In germline, CDR1 is LGHNA, CDR2 YSLEER. V was clipped by 0 bases and J by 5 bases; unmatched bases: 7. This CDR3 is 16 amino acids long. This sequence joins TRBV4-3 and TRBJ2-5; the match to TRBD2 covers 9 bases. The sample in question was CD4+ or CD8+ T cells sorted from blood, obtained in a trial of the OX40 agonist ivuxolimab. This TCR was recovered from an adult with an advanced solid tumor such as melanoma, head and neck, liver or kidney cancer. The CDR3 DNA follows: TGCGCCAGCAGCCAAGATCGGACTAGCGAGGGGGAGACCCAGTACTTC. Its translation is CASSQDRTSEGETQYF.